The clone carrying this T cell receptor (beta chain) appeared a few times. The antigen is not known. The data originate from a study of cytomegalovirus exposure and HLA in healthy donors. Looking at the study overall: Previous work identified some 120 million unique TCR beta sequences from around 200 million T cells. Points from the study as a whole: An Asian-associated ancestry cluster reportedly showed fewer N-insertions than the roughly 670-donor mean in a later analysis. Prior analysis indicated that the majority of TCR beta V segments exhibited productivity approximately 87% or approximately 30% of the time.

PCR was performed using 60 Vbeta and 13 Jbeta primers. TCRdb's table, derived via immunoSEQ multiplex PCR, lists solely in-frame clones and lacks some. The data hold some 110,000 clones, with over 8% observed a single time. This CDR3 comprises 13 residues. Germline loops: CDR1 LNHNV, CDR2 YYDKDF (reference sequence). Trimming took off 5 bases at V and 3 bases at J, with 11 bases between the two ends. The chain carries TRBV15 and TRBJ2-7; no clear D gene. The sample consisted of PBMCs. The clonotype comes from a man aged 30-40 years in good health and CMV-seronegative. The CDR3 reads CATSVRVNYEQYF. The CDR3 DNA follows: TGTGCCACCAGCGTCCGGGTGAACTACGAGCAGTACTTC.